Presented here are 6 T cell receptor beta chains from one specimen sequenced in a study of beta chain features in type 1 diabetes. Reverse transcription of all isolated RNA meant that expressed TCRB transcripts were sequenced. Sequencing used immunoSEQ multiplex PCR; TCRdb keeps in-frame clones, though not all of them. Of under 250,000 clones listed, 27% were seen once; the top ten hold approximately 4%. Sequenced: central memory CD4+ T cells from blood. These receptors came from a man younger than 45 in good health.

This clone appeared a few times. This chain links TRBV30 with TRBJ2-7; D ambiguous. Looked up from germline, CDR1 is GTSNPN and CDR2 is SVGIG (reference sequence). Trimming took 2 bases from V and 5 from J, leaving 13 bases between them. This CDR3 is built from 13 residues. The CDR3 loop is CAWSFRAQNEQYF. The CDR3 DNA reads TGTGCCTGGAGTTTTAGGGCCCAGAACGAGCAGTACTTC.

Concerning this clone itself: At the DNA level, this CDR3 is encoded by other sequences in the same sample as well. The rearrangement uses TRBV7-2 and TRBJ2-3; TRBD2 matches 9 bases. Germline V lookup: CDR1 SGHTA, CDR2 FQGNSA. The CDR3 runs to 14 residues. V was clipped by 3 bases and J by 4 bases; unmatched bases: 2. The CDR3 nucleotides are TGTGCCAGCAGCTTGGGACTAGCTCCAGATACGCAGTATTTT. The encoded protein is CASSLGLAPDTQYF. Supplemented by reference TRBV7-2 and TRBJ2-3, the full variable domain reads GAGVSQSPSNKVTEKGKDVELRCDPISGHTALYWYRQSLGQGLEFLIYFQGNSAPDKSGLPSDRFSAERTGGSVSTLTIQRTQQEDSAVYLCASSLGLAPDTQYFGPGTRLTVL.

The rearrangement links TRBV9 to TRBJ1-1; D is unresolved. V lost 4 bases, J lost 2 bases, and 15 bases lay in between. There are 15 residues in the CDR3. Germline assignment: CDR1 SGDLS and CDR2 YYNGEE. The CDR3 is CASSPYRDYNTEAFF. The CDR3 DNA is TGTGCCAGCAGCCCGTATAGGGATTATAACACTGAAGCTTTCTTT.

V gene TRBV5-6 combines with J gene TRBJ2-5; D is ambiguous. Germline CDR1 is SGHDT and CDR2 is YYEEEE. Trimming took off 4 bases at V and 0 bases at J, with 10 bases between the two ends. The CDR3 consists of 14 residues. CDR3 in DNA: TGTGCCAGCAGCGCTCAGGTAAACCAAGAGACCCAGTACTTC. It codes for CASSAQVNQETQYF. Full variable domain (outside the CDR3, taken from reference TRBV5-6 and TRBJ2-5): DAGVTQSPTHLIKTRGQQVTLRCSPKSGHDTVSWYQQALGQGPQFIFQYYEEEERQRGNFPDRFSGHQFPNYSSELNVNALLLGDSALYLCASSAQVNQETQYFGPGTRLLVL.

This clone was counted between two and nine times. Other DNA sequences in this sample translate to the same CDR3. This chain uses TRBV29-1 with TRBJ2-5, with 9 bases identical to TRBD1. Unmatched junction bases numbered 2, after V lost 4 bases and J lost 2 bases. The CDR3 runs to 13 residues. CDR1 and CDR2 from the germline V gene are SQVTM and ANQGSEA. The CDR3 bases are TGCAGCGTTGCCGGACAGGGGCAAGAGACCCAGTACTTC. It specifies CSVAGQGQETQYF.

V is TRBV30 and J is TRBJ1-6; D is possibly TRBD1 (6 bases). The CDR3 contains 16 residues. The germline gives CDR1 GTSNPN, CDR2 SVGIG (reference sequence). Trimming removed 4 bases from V and 5 bases from J, with 18 bases in between. The CDR3 DNA reads as TGTGCCTGGACCAAGGTTACAGGGTGGAATAATTCACCCCTCCACTTT. As protein: CAWTKVTGWNNSPLHF.